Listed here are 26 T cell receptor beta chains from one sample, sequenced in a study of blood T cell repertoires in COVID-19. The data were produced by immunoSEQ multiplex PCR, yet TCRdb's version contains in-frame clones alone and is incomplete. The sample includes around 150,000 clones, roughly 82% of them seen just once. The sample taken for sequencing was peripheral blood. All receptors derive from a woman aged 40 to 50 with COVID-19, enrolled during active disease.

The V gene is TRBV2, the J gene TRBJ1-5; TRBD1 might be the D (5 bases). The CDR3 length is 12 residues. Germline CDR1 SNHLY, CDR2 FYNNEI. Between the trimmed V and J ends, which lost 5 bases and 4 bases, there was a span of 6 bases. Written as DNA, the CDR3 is TGTGCCAGCAGTCGGGGGAATCAGCCCCAGCATTTT. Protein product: CASSRGNQPQHF.

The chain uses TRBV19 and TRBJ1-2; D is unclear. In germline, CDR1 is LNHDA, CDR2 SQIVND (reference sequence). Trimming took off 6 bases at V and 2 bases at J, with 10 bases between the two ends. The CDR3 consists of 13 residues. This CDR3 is CASRATANYGYTF. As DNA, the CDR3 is TGTGCCAGTAGAGCGACGGCAAACTATGGCTACACCTTC.

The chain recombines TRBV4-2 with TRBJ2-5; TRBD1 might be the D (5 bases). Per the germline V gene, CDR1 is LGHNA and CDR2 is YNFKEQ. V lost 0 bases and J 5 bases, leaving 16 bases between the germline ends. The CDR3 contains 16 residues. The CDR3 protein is CASSQDFQGLGETQYF. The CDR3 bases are TGTGCCAGCAGCCAAGATTTCCAGGGATTGGGGGAGACCCAGTACTTC.

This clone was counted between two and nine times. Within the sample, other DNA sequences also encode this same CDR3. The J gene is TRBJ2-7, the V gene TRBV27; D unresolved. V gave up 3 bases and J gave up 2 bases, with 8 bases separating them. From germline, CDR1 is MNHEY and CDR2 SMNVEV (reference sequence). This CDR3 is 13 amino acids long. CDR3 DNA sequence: TGTGCCAGCAGTTTGAGTCCCGCCTACGAGCAGTACTTC. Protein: CASSLSPAYEQYF.

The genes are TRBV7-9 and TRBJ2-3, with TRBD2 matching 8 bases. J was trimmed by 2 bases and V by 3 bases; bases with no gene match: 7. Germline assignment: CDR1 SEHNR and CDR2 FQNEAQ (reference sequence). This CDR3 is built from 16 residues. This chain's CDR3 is CASSLREAPLTDTQYF. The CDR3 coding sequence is TGTGCCAGCAGCTTGCGGGAGGCCCCCCTCACAGATACGCAGTATTTT. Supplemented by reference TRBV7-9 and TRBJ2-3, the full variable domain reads DTGVSQNPRHKITKRGQNVTFRCDPISEHNRLYWYRQTLGQGPEFLTYFQNEAQLEKSRLLSDRFSAERPKGSFSTLEIQRTEQGDSAMYLCASSLREAPLTDTQYFGPGTRLTVL.

CDR3 amino acids: CASGSAFPGITTGNTIYF. The CDR3 DNA reads as TGTGCCTCCGGGTCAGCTTTTCCCGGGATTACCACGGGAAACACCATATATTTT. V gene TRBV7-2 combines with J gene TRBJ1-3; D call uncertain. In germline, CDR1 is SGHTA, CDR2 FQGNSA. The CDR3 extends over 18 amino acids. V dropped 11 bases and J dropped 4 bases, with 30 bases sitting between them.

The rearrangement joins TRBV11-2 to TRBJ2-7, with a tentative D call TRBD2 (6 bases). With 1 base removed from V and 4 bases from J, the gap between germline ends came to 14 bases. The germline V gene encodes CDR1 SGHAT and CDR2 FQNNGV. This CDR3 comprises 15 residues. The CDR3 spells CASSLARGREYEQYF. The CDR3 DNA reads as TGTGCCAGCAGCTTAGCGCGGGGCAGGGAATACGAGCAGTACTTC.

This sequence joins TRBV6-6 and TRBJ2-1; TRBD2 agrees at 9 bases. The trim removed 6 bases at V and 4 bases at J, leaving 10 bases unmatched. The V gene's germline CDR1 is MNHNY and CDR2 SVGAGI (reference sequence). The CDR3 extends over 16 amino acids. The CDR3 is CASRGQGLAGYNEQFF. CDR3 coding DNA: TGTGCCAGCAGGGGCCAGGGGCTAGCGGGATACAATGAGCAGTTCTTC.

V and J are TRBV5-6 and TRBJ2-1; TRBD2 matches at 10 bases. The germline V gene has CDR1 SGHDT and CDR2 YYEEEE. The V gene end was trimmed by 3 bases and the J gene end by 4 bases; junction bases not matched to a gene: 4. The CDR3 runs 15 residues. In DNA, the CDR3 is TGTGCCAGCAGCTCACTAGCGGGATCTTACAATGAGCAGTTCTTC. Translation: CASSSLAGSYNEQFF.

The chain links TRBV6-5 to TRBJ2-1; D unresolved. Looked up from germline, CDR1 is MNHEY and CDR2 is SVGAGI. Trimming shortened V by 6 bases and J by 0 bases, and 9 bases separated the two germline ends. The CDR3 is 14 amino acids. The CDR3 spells CASRERSSYNEQFF. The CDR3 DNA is TGTGCCAGCAGAGAGCGAAGCTCCTACAATGAGCAGTTCTTC.

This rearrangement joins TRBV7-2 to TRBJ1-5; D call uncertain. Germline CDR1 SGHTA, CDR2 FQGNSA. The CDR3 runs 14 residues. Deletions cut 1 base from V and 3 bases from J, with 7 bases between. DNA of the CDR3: TGTGCCAGCAGCTTAGTATTAAACAATCAGCCCCAGCATTTT. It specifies CASSLVLNNQPQHF.

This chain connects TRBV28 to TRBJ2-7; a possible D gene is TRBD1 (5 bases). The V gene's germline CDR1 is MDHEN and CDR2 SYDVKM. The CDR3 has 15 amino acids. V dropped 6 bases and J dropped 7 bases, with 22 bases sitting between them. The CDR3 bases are TGTGCCAGCAGCCTCACGGCCCAGGGAAGAGTAGAGCAGTACTTC. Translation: CASSLTAQGRVEQYF.

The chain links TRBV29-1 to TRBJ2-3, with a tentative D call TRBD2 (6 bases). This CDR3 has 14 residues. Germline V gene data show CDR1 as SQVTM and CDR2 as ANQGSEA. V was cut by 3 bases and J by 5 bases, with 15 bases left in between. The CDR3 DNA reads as TGCAGCGTTGAGATCATCCAAGCGGGAGATACGCAGTATTTT. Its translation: CSVEIIQAGDTQYF.

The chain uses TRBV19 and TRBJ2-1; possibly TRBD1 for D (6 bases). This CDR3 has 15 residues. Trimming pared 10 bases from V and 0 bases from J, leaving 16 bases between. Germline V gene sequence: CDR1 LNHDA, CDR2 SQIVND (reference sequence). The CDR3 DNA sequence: TGTGCCACCGATGGTGGGGGCAGCTCCTACAATGAGCAGTTCTTC. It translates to CATDGGGSSYNEQFF.

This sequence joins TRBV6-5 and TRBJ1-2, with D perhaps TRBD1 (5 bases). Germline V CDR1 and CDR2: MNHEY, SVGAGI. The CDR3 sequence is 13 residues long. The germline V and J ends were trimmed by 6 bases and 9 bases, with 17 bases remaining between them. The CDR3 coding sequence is TGTGCCAGCAGCTTCGACGGACATAGGAGCTACACCTTC. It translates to CASSFDGHRSYTF.

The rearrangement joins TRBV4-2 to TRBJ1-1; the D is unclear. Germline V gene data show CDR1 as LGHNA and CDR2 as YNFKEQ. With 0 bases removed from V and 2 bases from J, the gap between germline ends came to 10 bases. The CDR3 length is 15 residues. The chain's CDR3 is CASSQEVALNTEAFF. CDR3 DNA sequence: TGTGCCAGCAGCCAAGAAGTGGCCTTAAACACTGAAGCTTTCTTT.

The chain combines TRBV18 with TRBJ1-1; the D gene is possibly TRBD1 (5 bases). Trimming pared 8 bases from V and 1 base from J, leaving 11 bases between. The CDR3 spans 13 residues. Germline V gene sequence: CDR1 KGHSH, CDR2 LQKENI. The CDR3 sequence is CASLGGGNTEAFF. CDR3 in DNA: TGTGCCAGCCTCGGGGGGGGGAACACTGAAGCTTTCTTT.

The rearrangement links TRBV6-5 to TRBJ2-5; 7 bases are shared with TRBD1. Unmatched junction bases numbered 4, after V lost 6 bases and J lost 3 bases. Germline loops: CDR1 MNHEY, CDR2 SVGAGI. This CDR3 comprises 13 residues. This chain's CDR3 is CASRMTGKETQYF. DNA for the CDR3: TGTGCCAGCAGGATGACAGGGAAAGAGACCCAGTACTTC.

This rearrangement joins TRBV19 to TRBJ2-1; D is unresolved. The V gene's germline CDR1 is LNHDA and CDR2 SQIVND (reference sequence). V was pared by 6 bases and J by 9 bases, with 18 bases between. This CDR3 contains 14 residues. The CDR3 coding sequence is TGTGCCAGTAGGTTGGGCTCGCCCCTGGGTGAGCAGTTCTTC. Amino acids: CASRLGSPLGEQFF.

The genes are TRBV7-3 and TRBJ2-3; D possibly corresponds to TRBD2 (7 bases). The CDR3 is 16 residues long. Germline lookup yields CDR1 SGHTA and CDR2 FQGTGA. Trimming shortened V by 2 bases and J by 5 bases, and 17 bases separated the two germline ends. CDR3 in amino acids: CASSLEVGGVGDTQYF. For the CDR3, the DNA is TGTGCCAGCAGCTTAGAAGTAGGGGGGGTTGGAGATACGCAGTATTTT.

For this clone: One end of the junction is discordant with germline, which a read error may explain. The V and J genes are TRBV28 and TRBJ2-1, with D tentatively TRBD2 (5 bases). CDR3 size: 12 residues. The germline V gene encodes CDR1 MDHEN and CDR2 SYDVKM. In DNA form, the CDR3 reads TGTGCCAGCAGACCCCCCGGGGAAGTGGGGATCTTC. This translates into CASRPPGEVGIF.

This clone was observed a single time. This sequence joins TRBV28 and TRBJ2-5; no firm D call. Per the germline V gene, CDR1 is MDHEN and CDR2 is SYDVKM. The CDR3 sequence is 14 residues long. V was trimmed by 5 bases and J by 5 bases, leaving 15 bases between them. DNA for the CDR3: TGTGCCAGCAGTACCCGAGTAGTTTCGGAGACCCAGTACTTC. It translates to CASSTRVVSETQYF.

Here the CDR3 DNA reads TGCGCCAGCAGCCCTAGCGGCGTATCCTACAATGAGCAGTTCTTC. Translated: CASSPSGVSYNEQFF. The rearrangement uses TRBV5-1 and TRBJ2-1, with 7 bases identical to TRBD2. CDR1 and CDR2 from the germline V gene are SGHRS and YFSETQ. V shed 4 bases, J shed 1 base, and the junction held 5 bases outside the gene matches. The CDR3 is 15 amino acids.

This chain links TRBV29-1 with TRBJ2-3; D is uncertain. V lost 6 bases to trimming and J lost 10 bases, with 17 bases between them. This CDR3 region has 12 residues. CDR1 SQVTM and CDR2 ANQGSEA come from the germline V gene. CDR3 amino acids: CSVNKGAAPQYF. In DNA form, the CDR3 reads TGCAGCGTCAATAAAGGTGCGGCTCCGCAGTATTTT.

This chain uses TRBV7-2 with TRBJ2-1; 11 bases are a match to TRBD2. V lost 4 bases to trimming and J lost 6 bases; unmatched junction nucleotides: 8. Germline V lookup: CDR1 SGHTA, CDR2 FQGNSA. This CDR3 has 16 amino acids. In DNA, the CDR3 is TGTGCCAGCAGCTCGGGGCCTAGCGGGAGGTTCAATGAGCAGTTCTTC. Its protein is CASSSGPSGRFNEQFF.

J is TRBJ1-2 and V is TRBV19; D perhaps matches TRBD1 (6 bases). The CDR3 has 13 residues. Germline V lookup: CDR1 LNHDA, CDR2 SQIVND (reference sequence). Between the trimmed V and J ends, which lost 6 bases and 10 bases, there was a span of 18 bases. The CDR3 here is CASSHDWRTAYTF. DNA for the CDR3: TGTGCCAGTAGCCATGATTGGCGGACAGCCTACACCTTC.